This TCR beta chain originates from a study of blood T cells in healthy people across ages. The CDR3 length is 15 residues. Trimming removed 3 bases at V and 2 bases at J, with 14 bases between. Germline-derived CDR1 and CDR2 are SGHTA and FQGNSA. At least ten counts were recorded for this clonotype. Primed by a sample-barcoded 5' primer and a J-beta primer mix, a second PCR proceeded for 7 to 11 cycles. TCRdb redid the calling of the 5' RACE reads with MiXCR, one entry per CDR3 protein. The profile shows roughly 860,000 distinct CDR3 sequences, around 62% of them singletons. This clonotype originated in a man aged 25 to 40 in good health. Sequenced material: blood. V is TRBV7-2 and J is TRBJ2-7; D is tentatively TRBD1 or TRBD2 (5 bases each). In DNA form, the CDR3 reads TGTGCCAGCAGCTTGACCTACGGGGCAACCTACGAGCAGTACTTC. Its translation: CASSLTYGATYEQYF.